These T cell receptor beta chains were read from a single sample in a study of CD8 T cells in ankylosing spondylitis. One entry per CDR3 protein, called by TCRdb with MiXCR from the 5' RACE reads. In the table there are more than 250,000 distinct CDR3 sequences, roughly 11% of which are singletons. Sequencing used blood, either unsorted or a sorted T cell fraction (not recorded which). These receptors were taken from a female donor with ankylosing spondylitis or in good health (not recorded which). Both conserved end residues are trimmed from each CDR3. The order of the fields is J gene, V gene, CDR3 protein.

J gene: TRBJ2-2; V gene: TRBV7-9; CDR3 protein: ASGLAGGPGELF
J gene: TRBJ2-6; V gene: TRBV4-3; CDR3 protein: ASSQVLGRGEAGANVLT
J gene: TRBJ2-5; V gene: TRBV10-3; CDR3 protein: AISGTGLMETQY
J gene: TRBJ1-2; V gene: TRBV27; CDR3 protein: ASSSQTGYGYT
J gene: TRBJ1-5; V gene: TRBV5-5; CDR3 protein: ASTRTGQSNQPQH
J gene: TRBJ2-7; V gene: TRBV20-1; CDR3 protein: SARSDSYEQY
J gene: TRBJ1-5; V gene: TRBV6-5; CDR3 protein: ASSWDRVSQPQH
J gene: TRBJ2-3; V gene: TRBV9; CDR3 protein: ASSVGVSPSTDTQY
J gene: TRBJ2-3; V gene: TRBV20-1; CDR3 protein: SARDQGGRPDTQY
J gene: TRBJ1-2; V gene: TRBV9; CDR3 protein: ASSYRGQQNGYT
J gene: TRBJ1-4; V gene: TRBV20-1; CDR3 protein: SARARVEELF
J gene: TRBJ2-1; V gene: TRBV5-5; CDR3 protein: ASSSPGTSGEDEQF
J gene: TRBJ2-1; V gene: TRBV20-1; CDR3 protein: SARGLDLPYNEQF
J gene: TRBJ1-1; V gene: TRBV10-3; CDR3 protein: AINAEGRTITEAF
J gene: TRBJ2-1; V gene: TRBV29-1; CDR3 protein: SALSGDEQF
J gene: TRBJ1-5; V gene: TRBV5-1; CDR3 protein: ASSFSWDQPQH
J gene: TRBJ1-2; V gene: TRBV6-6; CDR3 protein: ASSYLHNYGYT
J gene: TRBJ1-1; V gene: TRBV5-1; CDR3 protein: ASSLDGMGTEAF
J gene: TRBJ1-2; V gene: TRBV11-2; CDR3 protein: ASSSGTVVLTNYGYT
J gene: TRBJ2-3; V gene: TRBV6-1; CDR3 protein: ASGDRSPTDTQY
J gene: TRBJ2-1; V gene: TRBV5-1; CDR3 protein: ASRPGTGPLNRF
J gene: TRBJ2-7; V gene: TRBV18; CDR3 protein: ASSPAVPGLKSEQY
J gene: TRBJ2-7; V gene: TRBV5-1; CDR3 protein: ASSVRTVSYEQY
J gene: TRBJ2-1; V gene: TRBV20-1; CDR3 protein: SARDLAGKSSYNEQF
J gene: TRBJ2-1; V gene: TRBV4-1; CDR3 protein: ASGGKRGPGEQF
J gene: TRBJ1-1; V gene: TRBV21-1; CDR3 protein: ASTHSGTGVVRNTEAF
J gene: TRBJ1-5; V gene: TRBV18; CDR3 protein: ASSRDGMGGWQPQH
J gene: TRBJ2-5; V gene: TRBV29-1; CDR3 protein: SVRLETQY
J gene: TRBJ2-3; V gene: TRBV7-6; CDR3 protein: ASSLNTVGADTQY
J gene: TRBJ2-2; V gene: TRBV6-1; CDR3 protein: ASTSGGGNTGELF
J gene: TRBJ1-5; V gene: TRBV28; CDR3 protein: ASRLPTGENQPQH
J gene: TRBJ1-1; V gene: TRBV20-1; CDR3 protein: SASPRTGGTEAF
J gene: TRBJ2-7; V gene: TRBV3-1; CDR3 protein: ASSQDPGTGREQY
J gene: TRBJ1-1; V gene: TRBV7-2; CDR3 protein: ASSFAGWPEAF
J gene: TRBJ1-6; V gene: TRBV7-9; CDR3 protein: ASSSLTENSPLH
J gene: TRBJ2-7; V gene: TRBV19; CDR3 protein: ASSPGLGVHEQY
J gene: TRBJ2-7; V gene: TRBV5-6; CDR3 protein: ASSSGPSPSYEQY
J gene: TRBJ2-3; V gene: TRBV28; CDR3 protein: ASSLDSGADTQY